What follows are 13 T cell receptor beta chains derived from one specimen sequenced in a study of cytomegalovirus exposure and HLA in healthy donors. Some clones are missing from TCRdb's copy, which holds only in-frame ones; the method was immunoSEQ multiplex PCR. The sample includes 170,000 or so clones, roughly 85% of them seen just once. Material for sequencing was PBMCs. The receptor source for this set is a man between 18 and 35 years old in good health and CMV-seropositive.

The chain links TRBV30 to TRBJ1-6; perhaps TRBD1 as D (5 bases). The ends were cut back, 3 bases at V and 0 bases at J, with 12 bases in the middle. Germline CDR1 reads GTSNPN; CDR2 reads SVGIG (reference sequence). This CDR3 is 16 amino acids long. The CDR3: CAWRAQVSSYNSPLHF. DNA for the CDR3: TGTGCCTGGAGGGCACAGGTGAGCTCCTATAATTCACCCCTCCACTTT.

The chain recombines TRBV28 with TRBJ1-2, with TRBD1 as a possible D gene (5 bases). Trimming pared 3 bases from V and 6 bases from J, leaving 8 bases between. Germline assignment: CDR1 MDHEN and CDR2 SYDVKM. The CDR3 is 12 residues long. The CDR3 spells CASSFPGDGYTF. The CDR3 coding sequence is TGTGCCAGCAGTTTTCCGGGGGATGGCTACACCTTC.

This CDR3 is CASSLSGPAYEQYF. DNA of the CDR3: TGTGCCAGCAGTTTATCTGGGCCTGCCTACGAGCAGTACTTC. The J gene is TRBJ2-7, the V gene TRBV27; no reliable D call. The CDR3 is 14 amino acids. Germline V gene sequence: CDR1 MNHEY, CDR2 SMNVEV (reference sequence). The V end was cut by 0 bases, the J end by 2 bases, with 8 bases between.

J is TRBJ1-2 and V is TRBV7-9; D possibly corresponds to TRBD1 (6 bases). The CDR3 has 16 residues. The ends were cut back, 6 bases at V and 2 bases at J, with 19 bases in the middle. The germline gives CDR1 SEHNR, CDR2 FQNEAQ (reference sequence). The CDR3 region has the DNA TGTGCCAGCAGTCCCTTGTTAGGGGGATGGAACTATGGCTACACCTTC. Residues: CASSPLLGGWNYGYTF. The whole variable domain, filled in from reference TRBV7-9 and TRBJ1-2, reads DTGVSQNPRHKITKRGQNVTFRCDPISEHNRLYWYRQTLGQGPEFLTYFQNEAQLEKSRLLSDRFSAERPKGSFSTLEIQRTEQGDSAMYLCASSPLLGGWNYGYTFGSGTRLTVV.

The gene calls are TRBV6-5 and TRBJ2-3; the D gene is possibly TRBD1 (6 bases). With 6 bases removed from V and 4 bases from J, the gap between germline ends came to 14 bases. Germline CDR1 and CDR2: MNHEY and SVGAGI. CDR3 size: 14 residues. The CDR3 sequence is CASSRNRDADTQYF. The CDR3 DNA follows: TGTGCCAGCAGCCGGAACAGGGACGCAGATACGCAGTATTTT.

The gene calls are TRBV28 and TRBJ2-5; D gene ambiguous. CDR3 size: 12 residues. Germline CDR1 is MDHEN and CDR2 is SYDVKM. Trimming pared 9 bases from V and 0 bases from J, leaving 8 bases between. CDR3 DNA sequence: TGTGCCAGTCAAAATTACCAAGAGACCCAGTACTTC. Translated: CASQNYQETQYF.

The V gene is TRBV4-1, the J gene TRBJ1-4, with TRBD1 matching 8 bases. V was clipped by 4 bases and J by 8 bases; unmatched bases: 3. CDR3 length: 13 residues. Per the germline V gene, CDR1 is MGHRA and CDR2 is YSYEKL. The CDR3 coding sequence is TGCGCCAGCAGCCCGTGGACAGGGGAAAAACTGTTTTTT. It specifies CASSPWTGEKLFF.

The rearrangement links TRBV5-4 to TRBJ2-2; maybe TRBD1 (6 bases). V gave up 2 bases and J gave up 1 base, with 9 bases separating them. Germline V lookup: CDR1 SGHNT, CDR2 YYREEE (reference sequence). This CDR3 has 15 amino acids. The CDR3 nucleotides read TGTGCCAGCAGCTTATCACAGGGGAACACCGGGGAGCTGTTTTTT. Translation gives CASSLSQGNTGELFF.

The genes are TRBV7-9 and TRBJ2-3; TRBD2 aligns across 11 bases. Germline CDR1 is SEHNR and CDR2 is FQNEAQ (reference sequence). The CDR3 has 12 amino acids. V was pared by 5 bases and J by 10 bases, with 2 bases of the junction left unmatched. Written as DNA, the CDR3 is TGTGCCAGCAGCCCGACTAGCGGGGCGCAGTATTTT. Amino acids: CASSPTSGAQYF.

The chain uses TRBV5-1 and TRBJ1-2; weak D call: TRBD1 (6 bases). The V gene lost 4 bases and the J gene lost 1 base, with 26 bases spanning the gap. Per germline, CDR1 SGHRS and CDR2 YFSETQ. The CDR3 has 19 residues. CDR3 coding DNA: TGCGCCAGCAGCAACCGCCGGGGGGCCTTGAGAAAATTTAACTATGGCTACACCTTC. It yields the protein CASSNRRGALRKFNYGYTF.

The table lists this clone with a few counts. The chain recombines TRBV11-2 with TRBJ2-3; TRBD2 is a possible D gene (7 bases). From germline, CDR1 is SGHAT and CDR2 FQNNGV. Trimming removed 5 bases from V and 3 bases from J, with 15 bases in between. The CDR3 loop spans 15 amino acids. CDR3 bases: TGTGCCAGCAGCCTCTTAGGGGGGGCAACAGATACGCAGTATTTT. Its translation is CASSLLGGATDTQYF.

In this sample, this clone turned up once. The gene calls are TRBV6-1 and TRBJ2-2, with a possible D match to TRBD1 (5 bases). CDR3 size: 15 residues. V was clipped by 6 bases and J by 0 bases, with 11 bases between them. CDR1 and CDR2 from the germline V gene are MNHNS and SASEGT. The CDR3 loop is CASRSRGANTGELFF. CDR3 bases: TGTGCCAGCAGATCTAGGGGTGCGAACACCGGGGAGCTGTTTTTT.

The chain employs TRBV30 and TRBJ2-1, with 7 bases fitting TRBD2. Germline-derived CDR1 and CDR2 are GTSNPN and SVGIG (reference sequence). The J segment lost 2 bases and the V segment lost 0 bases, leaving 7 bases of the junction unmatched. The CDR3 totals 16 residues. CDR3 DNA sequence: TGTGCCTGGAGTGTTAGCGGGCTACGTCCCTACAATGAGCAGTTCTTC. Its protein is CAWSVSGLRPYNEQFF.